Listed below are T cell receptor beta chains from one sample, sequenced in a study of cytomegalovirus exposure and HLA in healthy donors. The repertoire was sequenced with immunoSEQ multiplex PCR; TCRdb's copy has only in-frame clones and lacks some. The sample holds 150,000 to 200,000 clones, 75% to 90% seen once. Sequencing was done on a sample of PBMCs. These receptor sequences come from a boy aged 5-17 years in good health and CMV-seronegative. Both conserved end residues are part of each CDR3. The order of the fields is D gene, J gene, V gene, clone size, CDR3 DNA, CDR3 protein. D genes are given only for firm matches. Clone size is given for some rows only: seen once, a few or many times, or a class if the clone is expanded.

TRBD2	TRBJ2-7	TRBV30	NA	TGTGCCTGGAGTGGGGTGTTAGCGGGGGGCTACGAGCAGTACTTC	CAWSGVLAGGYEQYF
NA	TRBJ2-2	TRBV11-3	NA	TGTGCCAGCAGCCGTGGACAGCACACCGGGGAGCTGTTTTTT	CASSRGQHTGELFF
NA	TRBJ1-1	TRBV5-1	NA	TGCGCCAGCAGCTTTGAGGGGAACACTGAAGCTTTCTTT	CASSFEGNTEAFF
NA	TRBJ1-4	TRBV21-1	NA	TGTGCCAGCAGCAGGGGACAAACCGGCCGTGAAAAACTGTTTTTT	CASSRGQTGREKLFF
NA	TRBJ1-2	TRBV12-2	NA	TGTGCAAGTCGCTTAGGGTTAGGACAGGGCGACTATGGCTACACCTTC	CASRLGLGQGDYGYTF
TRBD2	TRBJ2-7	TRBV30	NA	TGTGCCGGCCTCTTCGGGACTAGCTTCTACGAGCAGTACTTC	CAGLFGTSFYEQYF
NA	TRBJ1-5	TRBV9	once	TGTGCCAGCAGCGTAGAACAAATCAATCAGCCCCAGCATTTT	CASSVEQINQPQHF
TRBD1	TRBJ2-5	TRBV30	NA	TGTGCCCAGTCAGGGGGACGGCAAGAGACCCAGTACTTC	CAQSGGRQETQYF
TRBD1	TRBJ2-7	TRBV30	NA	TGTGCCTGTTATACCGGGACAGCCTCCTACGAGCAGTACTTC	CACYTGTASYEQYF
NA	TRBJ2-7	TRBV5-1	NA	TGCGCCAGCAGCTTGGAACGGGACATCTCCTCCTACGAGCAGTACTTC	CASSLERDISSYEQYF
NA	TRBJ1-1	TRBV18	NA	TGTGCCAGCTCAACCTCGACGGAGGTGAAGACTGAAGCTTTCTTT	CASSTSTEVKTEAFF
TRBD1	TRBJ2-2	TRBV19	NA	TGTGCCAGTAGTATAGGGACAGGGAGGACCGGGGAGCTGTTTTTT	CASSIGTGRTGELFF
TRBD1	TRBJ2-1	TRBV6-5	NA	TGTGCCAGCAGTTACTCGGGCAGGGGGACCAATGAGCAGTTCTTC	CASSYSGRGTNEQFF
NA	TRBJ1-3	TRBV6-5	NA	TGTGCCAGCAGTTCCCCCGCAGGCTCCTCTGGAAACACCATATATTTT	CASSSPAGSSGNTIYF
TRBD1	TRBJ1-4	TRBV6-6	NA	TGTGCCAGCAGTTACCGGGACAGCTCGAATGAAAAACTGTTTTTT	CASSYRDSSNEKLFF
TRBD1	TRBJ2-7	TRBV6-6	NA	TGTGCCAGCAGGCCCCGGGACAGGTTCTCCTACGAGCAGTACTTC	CASRPRDRFSYEQYF
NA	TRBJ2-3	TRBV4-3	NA	TGCGCCAGCAGCCAAGAGGTGGCGGGATACACAGATACGCAGTATTTT	CASSQEVAGYTDTQYF
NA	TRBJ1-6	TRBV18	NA	TGTGCCAGCTCCCGGACCGACAGCTCCTATAATTCACCCCTCCACTTT	CASSRTDSSYNSPLHF
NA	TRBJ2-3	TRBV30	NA	TGTGCCTGGAGCTATTTAAGAAATACGCAGTATTTT	CAWSYLRNTQYF
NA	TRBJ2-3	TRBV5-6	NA	TGTGCCAGCAGCTTGGCCTCGGGAGAGACGCAGTATTTT	CASSLASGETQYF
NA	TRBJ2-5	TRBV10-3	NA	TGTGCCATCAGTGAGTCGACTGAGACCCAGTACTTC	CAISESTETQYF
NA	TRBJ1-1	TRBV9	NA	TGTGCCAGCAGCGTAGCTGAGGACAGAGCGAACACTGAAGCTTTCTTT	CASSVAEDRANTEAFF
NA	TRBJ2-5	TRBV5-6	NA	TGTGCCAGCAGCTTGGTGGGAGAAGAGACCCAGTACTTC	CASSLVGEETQYF
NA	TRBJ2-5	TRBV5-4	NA	TGTGCCAGCAGCGTCTATGCCGGACTAGAGACCCAGTACTTC	CASSVYAGLETQYF
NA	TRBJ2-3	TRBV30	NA	TGTGCCTGGAGTGTAGGGGGGGGCGGGACAGATACGCAGTATTTT	CAWSVGGGGTDTQYF
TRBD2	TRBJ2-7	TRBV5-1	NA	TGCGCCAGCAGCCCGACCGGGGGGGCCTACGAGCAGTACTTC	CASSPTGGAYEQYF
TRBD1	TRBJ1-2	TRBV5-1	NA	TGCGCCAGCAGCTTGGGACAGGGAGGCAACTATGGCTACACCTTC	CASSLGQGGNYGYTF
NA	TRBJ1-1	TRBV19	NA	TGTGCCAGTAGTGCCACTCTTGTTACAGGGTCTGGACGCTCTAAAGCTTTCTTT	CASSATLVTGSGRSKAFF
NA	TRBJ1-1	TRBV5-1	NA	TGCGCCAGCAGCCCTGGTGGCCGAATGAACACTGAAGCTTTCTTT	CASSPGGRMNTEAFF
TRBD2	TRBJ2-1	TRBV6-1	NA	TGTGCCAGCAGTGACGACCCGGGACTAGCGGGGGGGCGTCAGTTCTTC	CASSDDPGLAGGRQFF
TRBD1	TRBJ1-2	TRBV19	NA	TGTGCCAGTAGTCCCCTAACCGCGACAGGGAACTATGGCTACACCTTC	CASSPLTATGNYGYTF
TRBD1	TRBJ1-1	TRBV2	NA	TGTGCCAGCAGTCGACAGGGGGCGGCGAACACTGAAGCTTTCTTT	CASSRQGAANTEAFF
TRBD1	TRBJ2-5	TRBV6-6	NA	TGTGCCAGCAGCAAAGACAGGGTGGGAAAGACCCAGTACTTC	CASSKDRVGKTQYF